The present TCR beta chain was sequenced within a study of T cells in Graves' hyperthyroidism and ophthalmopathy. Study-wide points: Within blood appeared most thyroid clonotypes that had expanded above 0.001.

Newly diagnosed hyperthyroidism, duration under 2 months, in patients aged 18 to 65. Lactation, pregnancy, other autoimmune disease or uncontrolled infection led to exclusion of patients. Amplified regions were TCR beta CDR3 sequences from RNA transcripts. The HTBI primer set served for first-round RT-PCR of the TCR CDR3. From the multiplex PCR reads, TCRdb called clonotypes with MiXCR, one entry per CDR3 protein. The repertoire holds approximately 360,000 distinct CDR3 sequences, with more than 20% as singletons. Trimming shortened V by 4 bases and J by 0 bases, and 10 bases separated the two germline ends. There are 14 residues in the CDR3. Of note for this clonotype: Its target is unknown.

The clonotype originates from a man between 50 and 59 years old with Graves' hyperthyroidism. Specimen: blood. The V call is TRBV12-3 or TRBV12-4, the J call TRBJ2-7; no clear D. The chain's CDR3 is CASSSSYPSYEQYF. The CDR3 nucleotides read TGTGCCAGCAGTTCCAGCTACCCCTCCTACGAGCAGTACTTC.